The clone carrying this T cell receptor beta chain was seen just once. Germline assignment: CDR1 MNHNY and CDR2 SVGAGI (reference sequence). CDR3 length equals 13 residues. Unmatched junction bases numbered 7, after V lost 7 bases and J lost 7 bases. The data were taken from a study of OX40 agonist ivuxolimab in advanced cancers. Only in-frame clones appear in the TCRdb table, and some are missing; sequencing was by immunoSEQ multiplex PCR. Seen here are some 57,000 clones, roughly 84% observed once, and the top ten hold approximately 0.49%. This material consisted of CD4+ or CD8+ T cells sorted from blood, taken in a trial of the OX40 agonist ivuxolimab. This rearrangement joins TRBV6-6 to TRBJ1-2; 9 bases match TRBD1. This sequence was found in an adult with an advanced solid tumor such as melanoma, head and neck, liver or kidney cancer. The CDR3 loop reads CASKPQGARGYTF. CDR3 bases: TGTGCCAGCAAACCACAGGGGGCGCGTGGCTACACCTTC.